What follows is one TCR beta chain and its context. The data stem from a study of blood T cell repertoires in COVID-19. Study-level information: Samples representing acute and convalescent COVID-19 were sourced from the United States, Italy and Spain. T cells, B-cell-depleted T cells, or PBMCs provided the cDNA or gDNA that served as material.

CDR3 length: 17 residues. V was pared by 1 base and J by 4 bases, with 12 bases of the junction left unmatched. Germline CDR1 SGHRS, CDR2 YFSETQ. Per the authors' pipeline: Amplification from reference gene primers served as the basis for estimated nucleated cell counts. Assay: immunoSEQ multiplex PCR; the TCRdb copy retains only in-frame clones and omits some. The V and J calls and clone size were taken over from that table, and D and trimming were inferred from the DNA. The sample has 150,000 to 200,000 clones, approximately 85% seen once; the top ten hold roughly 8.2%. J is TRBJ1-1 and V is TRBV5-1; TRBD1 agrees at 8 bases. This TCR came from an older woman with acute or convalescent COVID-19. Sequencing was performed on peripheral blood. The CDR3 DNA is TGCGCCAGCAGCTTGATCGGTGCAGGGGGCGCCGGCACTGAAGCTTTCTTT. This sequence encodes CASSLIGAGGAGTEAFF. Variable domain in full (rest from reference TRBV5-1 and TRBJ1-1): KAGVTQTPRYLIKTRGQQVTLSCSPISGHRSVSWYQQTPGQGLQFLFEYFSETQRNKGNFPGRFSGRQFSNSRSEMNVSTLELGDSALYLCASSLIGAGGAGTEAFFGQGTRLTVV.